This is a list of T cell receptor beta chains from one sample in a study of blood T cells in healthy people across ages. TCRdb recomputed calls from the 5' RACE reads with MiXCR, one row per CDR3 protein. The sample lists 600,000 or so distinct CDR3 sequences, more than 45% occurring once. Sequenced sample: blood. These receptors originate from a man older than 75 in good health. Each CDR3 is given with its conserved first and last residue. The order of the fields is D gene, J gene, clone size, V gene, CDR3 DNA, CDR3 protein. D genes are given only for firm matches. Size values are once, few and many counts, or a class for expanded clones, and some rows have none.

TRBD2,TRBJ2-1,.,TRBV20-1,TGCAGTGCTAGAGATGCCGGGAGGGCCGGGAACAATGAGCAGTTCTTC,CSARDAGRAGNNEQFF
.,TRBJ2-7,few,TRBV29-1,TGCAGCGTTGTTCGGGGGGCAGTGGCCGAGCAGTACTTC,CSVVRGAVAEQYF
TRBD1,TRBJ2-5,few,TRBV7-2,TGTGCCAGCATCCTGACAGGGGCAGTGGGGAGGCAGTACTTC,CASILTGAVGRQYF
.,TRBJ2-7,.,TRBV10-3,TGTGCCATCAGTGAGTCGCAGGACGCCTACGAGCAGTACTTC,CAISESQDAYEQYF
TRBD2,TRBJ2-3,.,TRBV7-2,TGTGCCAGCAGCTTAGCGCTGAGCGGGGCAGATACGCAGTATTTT,CASSLALSGADTQYF
TRBD1,TRBJ2-2,.,TRBV20-1,TGCAGTGCTTGGGACAGCTACACCGGGGAGCTGTTTTTT,CSAWDSYTGELFF
.,TRBJ2-7,.,TRBV3-1,TGTGCCAGCAGCCGGGGGGCCTGGCGGGAGACCGTCGAGCAGTACTTC,CASSRGAWRETVEQYF
TRBD1,TRBJ2-1,few,TRBV5-1,TGCGCCAGCAGCTTGGCCCCGGGACAGGGATGGGGTGAGCAGTTCTTC,CASSLAPGQGWGEQFF
.,TRBJ2-3,once,TRBV9,TGTGCCAGCAGCGACACCGGGACTGGCACAGATACGCAGTATTTT,CASSDTGTGTDTQYF
.,TRBJ1-2,once,TRBV4-2,TGTGCCAGCAGCCAAGATCCGCGGGGGTTGGACTATGGCTACACCTTC,CASSQDPRGLDYGYTF
.,TRBJ2-3,.,TRBV20-1,TGCAGTGCTAGATCCTCGGCTCGGAGCACAGATACGCAGTATTTT,CSARSSARSTDTQYF
.,TRBJ2-7,few,TRBV18,TGTGCCAGCTCACCAATAACCGAAGGGGAGCAGTACTTC,CASSPITEGEQYF
.,TRBJ2-7,.,TRBV20-1,TGCAGTGCTAGTTGGACCACACGGGCCTACGAGCAGTACTTC,CSASWTTRAYEQYF
.,TRBJ2-1,.,TRBV20-1,TGCGGTGCTAGTAGGCTGGGCAACTCCTACAATGAGCAGTTCTTC,CGASRLGNSYNEQFF
TRBD2,TRBJ2-3,.,TRBV18,TGTGCCAGCTCACCGCCGACTAGCGAAAGCACAGATACGCAGTATTTT,CASSPPTSESTDTQYF
TRBD2,TRBJ2-3,.,TRBV10-3,TGTGCCATCAAACGGGAGGTCCAAGAGCGGAGGACAGATACGCAGTATTTT,CAIKREVQERRTDTQYF
.,TRBJ2-5,.,TRBV20-1,TGCAGTGCTAGAGATCCCGGTCGGGAGACCCAGTACTTC,CSARDPGRETQYF
.,TRBJ1-2,many,TRBV6-6,TGTGCCAGCAGTGACGACAGCCTATATGGCTACACCTTC,CASSDDSLYGYTF
.,TRBJ2-7,.,TRBV28,TGTGCCAGCAGACTTCACGGTAGCTCCTACGAGCAGTACTTC,CASRLHGSSYEQYF
.,TRBJ1-5,.,TRBV5-1,TGCGCCAGCAGCCATGATGGGAGCAATCAGCCCCAGCATTTT,CASSHDGSNQPQHF
TRBD1,TRBJ1-1,.,TRBV10-3,TGTGCCATCAGCGGGACAGGGGGCAGCACTGAAGCTTTCTTT,CAISGTGGSTEAFF
TRBD2,TRBJ2-3,.,TRBV9,TGTGCCAGCAGCGTTACTAGCGGGGTAAATACGCAGTATTTT,CASSVTSGVNTQYF
TRBD2,TRBJ2-1,.,TRBV7-9,TGTGCCAGCAGGGGGTGGGGGGGAGGAGGCTACAATGAGCAGTTCTTC,CASRGWGGGGYNEQFF
.,TRBJ1-2,many,TRBV29-1,TGCAGCGTTGCGACAGGATCTAACTATGGCTACACCTTC,CSVATGSNYGYTF
.,TRBJ2-7,few,TRBV5-1,TGCGCCAGCAGCTTGGCATCCGCCCCCTACGAGCAGTACTTC,CASSLASAPYEQYF
.,TRBJ2-3,few,TRBV5-5,TGTGCCAGCAGCTTTGGTCCTGGAACAGTCACAGATACGCAGTATTTT,CASSFGPGTVTDTQYF
.,TRBJ1-2,.,TRBV7-2,TGTGCCAGCAGCCCAATCGCCAGGGCGAGGCCCTATGGCTACACCTTC,CASSPIARARPYGYTF
.,TRBJ1-2,.,TRBV7-2,TGTGCCAGCAGCGCGGATGTGGGTGGCTACACCTTC,CASSADVGGYTF
.,TRBJ2-7,.,TRBV7-2,TGTGCCAGCAGCTTAGAAACGGGGCGGTACGAGCAGTACTTC,CASSLETGRYEQYF